Detailed here is one TCR beta chain. The CDR3 spans 16 residues. V gave up 7 bases and J gave up 5 bases; unmatched junction bases: 16. The V gene's germline CDR1 is MDHEN and CDR2 SYDVKM. The repertoire was sequenced with immunoSEQ multiplex PCR; TCRdb's copy has only in-frame clones and lacks some. The table lists 26,000 or so clones, roughly 87% of them singletons. These data are taken from a study of T cell changes during pregnancy in multiple sclerosis. The sequencing used CD8+ T cells from peripheral blood mononuclear cells, collected in the second trimester of pregnancy. The chain links TRBV28 to TRBJ2-7, with TRBD2 matching over 8 bases. The TCR was taken from a female donor with multiple sclerosis, enrolled in a pregnancy study. The DNA for the CDR3 is TGTGCCAGCACCTCAAGGGGATCCGGGAGGGCCCACGAGCAGTACTTC. Translation gives CASTSRGSGRAHEQYF.